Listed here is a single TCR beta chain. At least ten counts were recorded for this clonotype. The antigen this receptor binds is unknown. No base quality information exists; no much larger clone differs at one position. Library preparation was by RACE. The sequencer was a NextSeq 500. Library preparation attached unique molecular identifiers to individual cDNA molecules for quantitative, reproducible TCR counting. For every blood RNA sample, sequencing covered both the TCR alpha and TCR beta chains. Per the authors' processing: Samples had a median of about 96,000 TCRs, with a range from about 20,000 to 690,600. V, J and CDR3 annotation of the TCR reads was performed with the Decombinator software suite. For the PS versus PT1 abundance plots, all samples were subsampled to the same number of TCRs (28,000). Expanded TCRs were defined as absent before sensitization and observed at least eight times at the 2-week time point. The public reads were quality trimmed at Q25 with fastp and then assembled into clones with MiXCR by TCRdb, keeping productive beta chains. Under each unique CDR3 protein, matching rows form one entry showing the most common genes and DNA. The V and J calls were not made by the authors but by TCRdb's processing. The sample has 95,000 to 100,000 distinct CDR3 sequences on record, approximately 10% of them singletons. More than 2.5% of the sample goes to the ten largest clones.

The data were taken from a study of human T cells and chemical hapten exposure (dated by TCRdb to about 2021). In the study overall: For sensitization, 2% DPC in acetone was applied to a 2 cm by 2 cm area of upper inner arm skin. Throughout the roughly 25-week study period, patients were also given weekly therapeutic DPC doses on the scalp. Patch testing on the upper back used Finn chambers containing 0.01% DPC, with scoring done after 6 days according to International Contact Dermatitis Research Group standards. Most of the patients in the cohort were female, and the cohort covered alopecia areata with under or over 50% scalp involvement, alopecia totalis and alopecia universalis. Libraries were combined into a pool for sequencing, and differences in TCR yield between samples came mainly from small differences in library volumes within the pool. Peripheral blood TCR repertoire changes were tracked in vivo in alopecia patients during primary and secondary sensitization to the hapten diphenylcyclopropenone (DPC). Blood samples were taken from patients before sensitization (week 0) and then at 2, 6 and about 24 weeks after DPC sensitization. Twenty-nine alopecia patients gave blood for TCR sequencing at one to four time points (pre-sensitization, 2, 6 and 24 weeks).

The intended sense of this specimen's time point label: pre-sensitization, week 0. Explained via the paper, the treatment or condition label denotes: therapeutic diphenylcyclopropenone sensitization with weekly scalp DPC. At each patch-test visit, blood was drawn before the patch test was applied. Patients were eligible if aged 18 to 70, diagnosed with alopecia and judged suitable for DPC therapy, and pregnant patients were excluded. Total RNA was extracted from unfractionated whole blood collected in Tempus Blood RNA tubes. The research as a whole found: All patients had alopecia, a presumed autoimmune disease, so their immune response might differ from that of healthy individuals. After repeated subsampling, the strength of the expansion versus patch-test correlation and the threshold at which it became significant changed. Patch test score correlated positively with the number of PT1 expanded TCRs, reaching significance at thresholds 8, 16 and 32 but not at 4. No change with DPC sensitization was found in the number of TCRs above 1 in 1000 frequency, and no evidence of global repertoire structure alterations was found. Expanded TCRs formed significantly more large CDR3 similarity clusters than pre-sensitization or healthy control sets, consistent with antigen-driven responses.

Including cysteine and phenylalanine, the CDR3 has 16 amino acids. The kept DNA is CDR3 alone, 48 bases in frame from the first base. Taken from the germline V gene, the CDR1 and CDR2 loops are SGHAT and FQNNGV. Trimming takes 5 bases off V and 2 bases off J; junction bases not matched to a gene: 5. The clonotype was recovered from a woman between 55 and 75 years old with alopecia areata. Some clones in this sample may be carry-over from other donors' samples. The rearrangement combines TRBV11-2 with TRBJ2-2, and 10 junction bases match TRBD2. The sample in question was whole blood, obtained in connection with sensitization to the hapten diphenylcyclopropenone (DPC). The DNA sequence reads TGTGCCAGCAGCCCAACTAGCGGGGCCAACACCGGGGAGCTGTTTTTT. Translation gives CASSPTSGANTGELFF. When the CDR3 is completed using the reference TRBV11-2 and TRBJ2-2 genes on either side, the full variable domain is EAGVAQSPRYKIIEKRQSVAFWCNPISGHATLYWYQQILGQGPKLLIQFQNNGVVDDSQLPKDRFSAERLKGVDSTLKIQPAKLEDSAVYLCASSPTSGANTGELFFGEGSRLTVL.